The following is a T cell receptor (beta chain) sequence with its context. Across several immunoSEQ plates, the genomic DNA of each subset was split evenly. Assay used: immunoSEQ multiplex PCR; TCRdb lists only in-frame clones, some missing. The sample shows around 2.1 million clones, 90% to 95% of them seen only once. The data belong to a study of shared clonotypes between healthy human individuals. CD45RO-negative, CCR7-positively selected cells formed the naive CD8 fraction, excluding terminally differentiated effector memory CD45RA+ cells. Donors, without exception, were Caucasian adults residing in Nashville, Tennessee. The sequenced sample consisted of naive CD8+ T cells from PBMCs. This TCR came from a man younger than 35 in good health. Some clones in this sample may be carry-over from other donors' samples.

The CDR3 protein is CASSSLTAEGGRAYEQYF. The CDR3 DNA is TGTGCCAGCAGCTCGCTTACCGCCGAAGGAGGACGGGCCTACGAGCAGTACTTC. This chain uses TRBV7-2 with TRBJ2-7; D might be TRBD2 (5 bases). This CDR3 comprises 18 residues. Trimming took 4 bases from V and 2 from J, leaving 24 bases between them. The germline V gene encodes CDR1 SGHTA and CDR2 FQGNSA.